This T cell receptor (beta chain) was captured by sequencing in a study of T-cell reconstitution after alpha-beta-depleted transplantation in children. This clonotype was counted many times. The V gene's germline CDR1 is SQVTM and CDR2 ANQGSEA. Trimming left V 5 bases short and J 6 bases short, with 14 bases between. This CDR3 contains 13 residues. A library of TCRbeta sequences, prepared with unique molecular identifiers, was generated. TCRdb recomputed calls from the PCR reads with MiXCR, one row per CDR3 protein. The data show around 600,000 distinct CDR3 sequences, roughly 15% seen once. V and J are TRBV29-1 and TRBJ1-5; D is perhaps TRBD1 (5 bases). The receptor's source is a human donor who donated a stem cell graft to a child with acute myeloid leukemia. Sample: PBMCs from the stem cell graft donor, taken from the stem cell graft. DNA for the CDR3: TGCAGCGTTTGCGGAGGTCAGGGTCAGCCCCAGCATTTT. Its translation is CSVCGGQGQPQHF.